The next 10 T cell receptor beta chains were all read from a single sample in a study of blood T cell repertoires in COVID-19. Clones were sequenced by immunoSEQ multiplex PCR, and TCRdb holds only the in-frame ones, with some missing. The repertoire holds some 150,000 clones, with about 76% as singletons. Sample: peripheral blood. Receptors were obtained from a woman aged 60-75 years with active or convalescent COVID-19.

This clone has just one count. This chain joins TRBV30 and TRBJ1-2; 7 bases are a match to TRBD1. This CDR3 comprises 15 residues. V shed 5 bases, J shed 0 bases, and the junction held 9 bases outside the gene matches. CDR1 and CDR2 (germline): GTSNPN, SVGIG (reference sequence). This CDR3 is CAWGLYRGANYGYTF. Here the CDR3 DNA reads TGTGCCTGGGGGCTTTACAGGGGCGCTAACTATGGCTACACCTTC.

The DNA of the CDR3 is TGTGCCAGCAGCCTCGGGACAGGGGAGTTCTACGAGCAGTACTTC. Translated: CASSLGTGEFYEQYF. The rearrangement joins TRBV11-2 to TRBJ2-7, with 10 bases aligning to TRBD1. The junction had 7 bases not matched to a gene; V was cut back by 5 bases and J by 3 bases. CDR3 length equals 15 residues. Germline V gene sequence: CDR1 SGHAT, CDR2 FQNNGV. Full variable domain (remainder filled in from reference TRBV11-2 and TRBJ2-7): EAGVAQSPRYKIIEKRQSVAFWCNPISGHATLYWYQQILGQGPKLLIQFQNNGVVDDSQLPKDRFSAERLKGVDSTLKIQPAKLEDSAVYLCASSLGTGEFYEQYFGPGTRLTVT.

The gene calls are TRBV18 and TRBJ2-5; D uncertain. This CDR3 has 13 residues. Looked up from germline, CDR1 is KGHSH and CDR2 is LQKENI. The V end lost 0 bases, the J end lost 6 bases, and 8 bases lay between the germline ends. CDR3 sequence: CASSPPSLKTQYF. As DNA, the CDR3 is TGTGCCAGCTCACCACCTAGCTTGAAGACCCAGTACTTC.

This clone was counted only a few times. J is TRBJ1-1 and V is TRBV4-1; TRBD1 matches 8 bases. The CDR3 runs 15 residues. Germline loops: CDR1 MGHRA, CDR2 YSYEKL. V lost 1 base and J lost 2; bases outside the gene matches: 3. The CDR3 reads CASSQAGTGNTEAFF. The CDR3 DNA follows: TGCGCCAGCAGCCAAGCTGGGACAGGCAACACTGAAGCTTTCTTT.

The gene calls are TRBV19 and TRBJ2-3; no clear D gene. The CDR3 spans 11 residues. The germline V gene encodes CDR1 LNHDA and CDR2 SQIVND (reference sequence). Trimming took 9 bases from V and 5 from J, leaving 9 bases between them. Here the CDR3 DNA reads TGTGCCAGCCAGATCAGAGATACGCAGTATTTT. It codes for CASQIRDTQYF.

The rearrangement uses TRBV6-2 or TRBV6-3 and TRBJ1-2, with 7 bases aligning to TRBD1. V shed 6 bases, J shed 8 bases, and the junction held 9 bases outside the gene matches. Germline lookup yields CDR1 MNHEY and CDR2 SVGEGT. The CDR3 is 13 amino acids. The CDR3 region has the DNA TGTGCCAGCAGCACCGACAGGGTCGGAGGCTACACCTTC. Translating gives CASSTDRVGGYTF.

V usage is TRBV19 and J usage is TRBJ1-1, with D maybe TRBD1 (5 bases). The CDR3 length is 16 residues. Germline V gene sequence: CDR1 LNHDA, CDR2 SQIVND (reference sequence). Trimming took off 4 bases at V and 5 bases at J, with 20 bases between the two ends. DNA for the CDR3: TGTGCCAGTAGTACCCGCGGGGAGGGGCCGAGAACTGAAGCTTTCTTT. It codes for CASSTRGEGPRTEAFF.

This clone was observed a few times. This chain uses TRBV7-9 with TRBJ2-7; perhaps TRBD2 as D (5 bases). This CDR3 comprises 13 residues. Trimming pared 3 bases from V and 1 base from J, leaving 7 bases between. Germline V gene sequence: CDR1 SEHNR, CDR2 FQNEAQ (reference sequence). The CDR3 sequence: CASSFGGSYEQYV. In DNA, the CDR3 is TGTGCCAGCAGCTTCGGAGGTTCCTACGAGCAGTACGTC.

CDR3 sequence: CATSDPGQGHTGELFF. The CDR3, as DNA: TGTGCCACCAGTGACCCGGGACAGGGGCACACCGGGGAGCTGTTTTTT. This rearrangement joins TRBV24-1 to TRBJ2-2, with 10 bases aligning to TRBD1. The CDR3 sequence is 16 residues long. Germline V lookup: CDR1 KGHDR, CDR2 SFDVKD. V was pared by 4 bases and J by 3 bases, with 4 bases of the junction left unmatched.

The rearrangement uses TRBV19 and TRBJ2-3; 12 positions match TRBD1. CDR1 is LNHDA and CDR2 is SQIVND in the germline V gene (reference sequence). CDR3 size: 17 residues. V trimming: 5 bases; J trimming: 4 bases; junction bases outside the gene matches: 10. The CDR3 reads CASSATGTGGRSDTQYF. The CDR3 DNA is TGTGCCAGTAGTGCAACGGGGACAGGGGGCAGGTCAGATACGCAGTATTTT. The full variable domain, completed using reference TRBV19 and TRBJ2-3, is DGGITQSPKYLFRKEGQNVTLSCEQNLNHDAMYWYRQDPGQGLRLIYYSQIVNDFQKGDIAEGYSVSREKKESFPLTVTSAQKNPTAFYLCASSATGTGGRSDTQYFGPGTRLTVL.